These 27 T cell receptor beta chains were all obtained from the same sample, sequenced in a study of CXCR3-negative and CXCR3-positive naive CD8 T cells. The authors prepared UMI-labeled TRB cDNA libraries by 5' RACE. TCRdb re-called the 5' RACE reads; every CDR3 protein appears as one record, without DNA. This sample contains about 92,000 distinct CDR3 sequences. Sequenced material: naive CXCR3- CD8+ T cells from blood. Subset indicated: CD45RO-CCR7+CD27+CD95- naive CD8+ T cells lacking CXCR3 (TNR3-). These TCRs come from a human donor in good health. Some clones in this sample may be carry-over from other donors' samples.

The chain carries TRBV29-1 and TRBJ2-7; with no DNA, the TCRdb D assignment of TRBD2 cannot be verified. CDR3 size: 12 residues. In germline, CDR1 is SQVTM, CDR2 ANQGSEA. The CDR3: CSALGGDYEQYF.

J is TRBJ1-3 and V is TRBV7-9. CDR3 length equals 13 residues. CDR1 SEHNR and CDR2 FQNEAQ come from the germline V gene (reference sequence). CDR3 amino acids: CASSLAYGNTIYF.

The J gene is TRBJ2-3, the V gene TRBV9; no DNA is available, so the TRBD2 call from TCRdb remains unchecked. There are 14 residues in the CDR3. Germline V gene lookup returns CDR1 SGDLS and CDR2 YYNGEE. CDR3 region: CASSVASGGDTQYF. The full variable domain, in which reference TRBV9 and TRBJ2-3 provide the parts outside the CDR3, is DSGVTQTPKHLITATGQRVTLRCSPRSGDLSVYWYQQSLDQGLQFLIQYYNGEERAKGNILERFSAQQFPDLHSELNLSSLELGDSALYFCASSVASGGDTQYFGPGTRLTVL.

The V call is TRBV7-9, the J call TRBJ2-5; TCRdb gives TRBD1 as the D gene, but with no DNA this cannot be confirmed. CDR1 is SEHNR and CDR2 is FQNEAQ in the germline V gene (reference sequence). The CDR3 consists of 14 residues. The CDR3 protein is CASSSYGGQETQYF. Drawing the rest from reference TRBV7-9 and TRBJ2-5, the complete variable domain is DTGVSQNPRHKITKRGQNVTFRCDPISEHNRLYWYRQTLGQGPEFLTYFQNEAQLEKSRLLSDRFSAERPKGSFSTLEIQRTEQGDSAMYLCASSSYGGQETQYFGPGTRLLVL.

V gene TRBV9 combines with J gene TRBJ2-1; TCRdb's D gene call, TRBD2, goes unchecked for lack of DNA. Looked up from germline, CDR1 is SGDLS and CDR2 is YYNGEE. The CDR3 has 15 residues. The CDR3 reads CASSVVAGGANEQFF.

This sequence joins TRBV28 and TRBJ2-7; TCRdb's assignment of TRBD1 cannot be checked, as there is no DNA. CDR3 length: 15 residues. The germline gives CDR1 MDHEN, CDR2 SYDVKM. Here the CDR3 reads CASSYGGWGSYEQYF.

The J gene is TRBJ2-1, the V gene TRBV7-6. The CDR3 runs 13 residues. The germline gives CDR1 SGHVS, CDR2 FNYEAQ. The CDR3 is CASSLAPYNEQFF.

The chain is built from TRBV7-9 and TRBJ2-7; no DNA is available, so the TRBD1 call from TCRdb remains unchecked. The CDR3 extends over 15 amino acids. CDR1 and CDR2 from the germline V gene are SEHNR and FQNEAQ (reference sequence). The CDR3 region is CASSLETASSYEQYF.

The chain has TRBV5-1 and TRBJ2-3; TCRdb outputs TRBD2, but without DNA this stays unchecked. The CDR3 is made up of 16 amino acids. Germline V lookup: CDR1 SGHRS, CDR2 YFSETQ. This CDR3 is CASSLTLAGGTDTQYF. The full variable domain, with the rest looked up from reference TRBV5-1 and TRBJ2-3, is KAGVTQTPRYLIKTRGQQVTLSCSPISGHRSVSWYQQTPGQGLQFLFEYFSETQRNKGNFPGRFSGRQFSNSRSEMNVSTLELGDSALYLCASSLTLAGGTDTQYFGPGTRLTVL.

The chain uses TRBV10-2 and TRBJ1-4; absent DNA, TCRdb's TRBD1 call cannot be checked. Germline-derived CDR1 and CDR2 are WSHSY and SAAADI. The CDR3 is made up of 14 amino acids. The CDR3 region is CASALGQPSEKLFF.

The rearrangement links TRBV11-2 to TRBJ2-4; TCRdb proposes TRBD1, but this gene call is untestable without DNA. This CDR3 contains 15 residues. Germline V gives CDR1 SGHAT, CDR2 FQNNGV. The CDR3 loop is CASSSDRSPGNIQYF.

The gene calls are TRBV12-5 and TRBJ2-7; there is no DNA to check the TCRdb D call of TRBD1. This CDR3 is built from 15 residues. Germline V CDR1 and CDR2: LGHNT, FRNRAP. CDR3 sequence: CASGPLEGGLYEQYF.

This chain links TRBV5-4 with TRBJ2-1; TCRdb calls TRBD2, which cannot be checked without DNA. This CDR3 has 13 residues. Germline assignment: CDR1 SGHNT and CDR2 YYREEE (reference sequence). CDR3 region: CASSPVGSDEQFF.

The chain uses TRBV5-1 and TRBJ2-2. Per germline, CDR1 SGHRS and CDR2 YFSETQ. The CDR3 runs to 14 residues. Here the CDR3 reads CASSWGVGTGELFF. The whole variable domain, remainder taken from reference TRBV5-1 and TRBJ2-2, is KAGVTQTPRYLIKTRGQQVTLSCSPISGHRSVSWYQQTPGQGLQFLFEYFSETQRNKGNFPGRFSGRQFSNSRSEMNVSTLELGDSALYLCASSWGVGTGELFFGEGSRLTVL.

The chain employs TRBV29-1 and TRBJ2-1; with no DNA, the TCRdb D assignment of TRBD2 cannot be verified. Germline V lookup: CDR1 SQVTM, CDR2 ANQGSEA. The CDR3 consists of 13 residues. This CDR3 reads CSVEDPEGNEQFF.

This sequence joins TRBV7-9 and TRBJ2-3; the TCRdb D gene call, TRBD1, has no DNA to confirm it. In germline, CDR1 is SEHNR, CDR2 FQNEAQ (reference sequence). The CDR3 loop spans 14 amino acids. The CDR3 here is CASWAPNRTDTQYF.

V and J are TRBV7-8 and TRBJ2-1; the D call from TCRdb, TRBD1, cannot be confirmed without DNA. The CDR3 sequence is 14 residues long. Germline CDR1 SGHVS, CDR2 FQNEAQ. CDR3 protein: CASSLGQGLNEQFF.

This sequence joins TRBV4-2 and TRBJ2-1; the D gene TCRdb calls, TRBD1, cannot be checked with no DNA. Germline V gene data show CDR1 as LGHNA and CDR2 as YNFKEQ. The CDR3 contains 15 residues. The CDR3 here is CASSQGGTGNNEQFF.

The rearrangement uses TRBV7-9 and TRBJ2-7. The CDR3 has 12 residues. Germline assignment: CDR1 SEHNR and CDR2 FQNEAQ (reference sequence). CDR3 sequence reads: CASSIASYEQYF.

The rearrangement uses TRBV20-1 and TRBJ2-7; TCRdb gives TRBD1 as the D gene, but with no DNA this cannot be confirmed. Germline CDR1 DFQATT, CDR2 SNEGSKA (reference sequence). The CDR3 spans 14 residues. This CDR3 reads CSATGDREIYEQYF.

The rearrangement uses TRBV6-5 and TRBJ2-7; there is no DNA to check the TCRdb D call of TRBD1. From germline, CDR1 is MNHEY and CDR2 SVGAGI. This CDR3 has 13 amino acids. The chain's CDR3 is CASNPTGGSEQYF.

The chain carries TRBV12-3 or TRBV12-4 and TRBJ1-2. The CDR3 runs 13 residues. CDR3 loop: CASGKVGEYGYTF.

The chain combines TRBV15 with TRBJ2-7; there is no DNA to check the TCRdb D call of TRBD1. The CDR3 loop spans 15 amino acids. CDR1 is LNHNV, CDR2 YYDKDF, per germline (reference sequence). This CDR3 reads CATSTRDRAGDEQYF. Full variable domain (missing parts from reference TRBV15 and TRBJ2-7): DAMVIQNPRYQVTQFGKPVTLSCSQTLNHNVMYWYQQKSSQAPKLLFHYYDKDFNNEADTPDNFQSRRPNTSFCFLDIRSPGLGDTAMYLCATSTRDRAGDEQYFGPGTRLTVT.

The genes are TRBV20-1 and TRBJ2-2; TCRdb's D gene call, TRBD2, goes unchecked for lack of DNA. Germline CDR1 is DFQATT and CDR2 is SNEGSKA (reference sequence). This CDR3 has 15 amino acids. The CDR3 sequence: CSAMGLEVNTGELFF.

The V call is TRBV20-1, the J call TRBJ1-5. The CDR3 covers 14 residues. The germline CDR1 and CDR2 sequences are DFQATT and SNEGSKA (reference sequence). The CDR3 sequence: CSARVGFGGQPQHF.

V is TRBV5-6 and J is TRBJ2-7. Germline V gives CDR1 SGHDT, CDR2 YYEEEE. This CDR3 region has 12 residues. CDR3: CASSLDISEQYF.

The chain joins TRBV7-8 to TRBJ1-1; TCRdb designates TRBD1, a call that cannot be tested without DNA. The CDR3 runs 16 residues. CDR1 and CDR2 (germline): SGHVS, FQNEAQ. The CDR3 sequence: CASSLWTAGVNTEAFF. The full variable domain, its missing parts supplied by reference TRBV7-8 and TRBJ1-1, is GAGVSQSPRYKVAKRGQDVALRCDPISGHVSLFWYQQALGQGPEFLTYFQNEAQLDKSGLPSDRFFAERPEGSVSTLKIQRTQQEDSAVYLCASSLWTAGVNTEAFFGQGTRLTVV.